These 25 T cell receptor beta chains were sequenced from one sample in a study of circulating and synovial CD4+ cells in juvenile arthritis. Clones were sequenced by immunoSEQ multiplex PCR, and TCRdb holds only the in-frame ones, with some missing. The top ten hold about 0.19% of the sample, which has around 31,000 clones, around 95% seen once. The sequenced sample was CD4+ T cells from blood. Receptor source: a human donor with juvenile idiopathic arthritis.

With regard to this clone: One junction end does not reproduce the germline sequence, and a read error may be involved. The V and J genes are TRBV19 and TRBJ1-4; D is uncertain. From germline, CDR1 is LNHDA and CDR2 SQIVND (reference sequence). This CDR3 has 15 amino acids. CDR3 in amino acids: CAGSIAGSGNEKLFF. CDR3 coding DNA: TGTGCCGGTAGTATAGCGGGGTCTGGTAATGAAAAACTGTTTTTT.

The chain recombines TRBV28 with TRBJ1-2; D remains ambiguous. The ends were cut back, 5 bases at V and 5 bases at J, with 9 bases in the middle. CDR1 MDHEN and CDR2 SYDVKM come from the germline V gene. This CDR3 region has 12 residues. The CDR3 here is CASSDPGYGYTF. The CDR3, as DNA: TGTGCCAGCAGTGATCCGGGGTATGGCTACACCTTC.

This clone is a singleton in its sample. The gene calls are TRBV2 and TRBJ1-5; tentatively, D is TRBD1 (6 bases). The CDR3 runs to 17 residues. The V end was cut by 7 bases, the J end by 0 bases, with 19 bases between. Germline lookup yields CDR1 SNHLY and CDR2 FYNNEI. The CDR3 coding sequence is TGTGCCAGCATGGGAGACCCGGGACACTATAGCAATCAGCCCCAGCATTTT. Protein product: CASMGDPGHYSNQPQHF.

The J gene is TRBJ1-1, the V gene TRBV4-2, with TRBD1 as a possible D gene (5 bases). CDR1 LGHNA and CDR2 YNFKEQ come from the germline V gene. V lost 0 bases to trimming and J lost 11 bases, with 16 bases between them. The CDR3 is 14 amino acids. CDR3 loop: CASSQDGGRSGAFF. CDR3 coding DNA: TGTGCCAGCAGCCAAGATGGGGGGAGGTCTGGGGCTTTCTTT.

This sequence joins TRBV10-3 and TRBJ2-3; 8 bases are shared with TRBD2. The germline gives CDR1 ENHRY, CDR2 SYGVKD. J gave up 1 base and V 11 bases, and 11 bases lay outside the gene matches. The CDR3 totals 15 residues. The CDR3 DNA sequence: TGTGCCTCTCAACAGGAACTAGCGGGCACAGATACGCAGTATTTT. Protein sequence: CASQQELAGTDTQYF.

The rearrangement links TRBV2 to TRBJ2-3, with 10 bases aligning to TRBD2. With V trimmed by 8 bases and J by 0 bases, 5 bases remained unmatched. The germline CDR1 and CDR2 sequences are SNHLY and FYNNEI. The CDR3 runs to 15 residues. CDR3 residues: CASQGTSASTDTQYF. In DNA form, the CDR3 reads TGTGCCAGCCAGGGGACTAGCGCCAGCACAGATACGCAGTATTTT.

This clone was seen once. The chain combines TRBV5-4 with TRBJ2-5, with a weak D call TRBD1 (5 bases). The CDR3 covers 17 residues. Trimming pared 4 bases from V and 1 base from J, leaving 20 bases between. Looked up from germline, CDR1 is SGHNT and CDR2 is YYREEE (reference sequence). The CDR3 loop is CASSLLKGRGAQETQYF. The DNA of the CDR3 is TGTGCCAGCAGCCTGCTAAAGGGGCGCGGAGCCCAAGAGACCCAGTACTTC.

The CDR3 nucleotides are TGTGCCAGCAGGGACACAGGGTGGAGGGAGACCCAGTACTTC. This encodes CASRDTGWRETQYF. The chain combines TRBV6-5 with TRBJ2-5; tentatively, D is TRBD1 (6 bases). The length of the CDR3 is 14 residues. Germline CDR1 and CDR2: MNHEY and SVGAGI. Trimming pared 6 bases from V and 5 bases from J, leaving 16 bases between.

This chain links TRBV30 with TRBJ1-2, with 7 bases fitting TRBD1. V was clipped by 3 bases and J by 8 bases; unmatched bases: 6. The CDR3 runs 12 residues. CDR1 is GTSNPN, CDR2 SVGIG, per germline (reference sequence). This chain's CDR3 is CAWRNDREGYTF. The CDR3 bases are TGTGCCTGGAGGAACGACAGGGAGGGCTACACCTTC.

The chain recombines TRBV5-4 with TRBJ2-7; the D gene is possibly TRBD1 (7 bases). This CDR3 has 16 residues. Trimming took off 0 bases at V and 2 bases at J, with 15 bases between the two ends. Germline V gene data show CDR1 as SGHNT and CDR2 as YYREEE (reference sequence). The CDR3 DNA follows: TGTGCCAGCAGCTTGGGGGGAGGACAGGTCACCTACGAGCAGTACTTC. Translation gives CASSLGGGQVTYEQYF. The whole variable domain, filled in from reference TRBV5-4 and TRBJ2-7, reads ETGVTQSPTHLIKTRGQQVTLRCSSQSGHNTVSWYQQALGQGPQFIFQYYREEENGRGNFPPRFSGLQFPNYSSELNVNALELDDSALYLCASSLGGGQVTYEQYFGPGTRLTVT.

The J gene is TRBJ1-2, the V gene TRBV9; D ambiguous. V gave up 0 bases and J gave up 4 bases, with 13 bases separating them. The CDR3 is 15 residues long. Germline CDR1 reads SGDLS; CDR2 reads YYNGEE. CDR3 sequence: CASSVEAQVPYGYTF. The CDR3 DNA reads TGTGCCAGCAGCGTAGAGGCCCAGGTCCCCTATGGCTACACCTTC.

V is TRBV10-2 and J is TRBJ1-5, with D possibly TRBD1 on 6 matching bases. Germline assignment: CDR1 WSHSY and CDR2 SAAADI. V was pared by 8 bases and J by 4 bases, with 27 bases between. The CDR3 loop spans 18 amino acids. The CDR3 sequence is CASQSNHGQSKGNQPQHF. For the CDR3, the DNA is TGCGCCAGCCAGTCAAATCATGGACAGTCGAAGGGTAATCAGCCCCAGCATTTT.

This clone was seen only once. The chain couples TRBV10-3 to TRBJ1-6, with D possibly TRBD1 on 6 matching bases. V gave up 5 bases and J gave up 8 bases, with 16 bases separating them. The V gene's germline CDR1 is ENHRY and CDR2 SYGVKD. The CDR3 has 15 amino acids. The CDR3 DNA is TGTGCCATCAGTCCCCGGGACATCGCCGATTCACCCCTCCACTTT. Translation gives CAISPRDIADSPLHF.

This chain connects TRBV11-2 to TRBJ1-4; D gene ambiguous. The V gene's germline CDR1 is SGHAT and CDR2 FQNNGV. The CDR3 extends over 16 amino acids. Trimming removed 5 bases from V and 3 bases from J, with 16 bases in between. The CDR3 DNA reads TGTGCCAGCAGCACCGGGAGTCGGCTCTCTAATGAAAAACTGTTTTTT. Translating it yields CASSTGSRLSNEKLFF.

The chain links TRBV13 to TRBJ2-5; 7 bases agree with TRBD2. CDR1 PRHDT and CDR2 FYEKMQ come from the germline V gene (reference sequence). The trim removed 6 bases at V and 5 bases at J, leaving 9 bases unmatched. The CDR3 totals 14 residues. This CDR3 reads CASSLRTRRETQYF. DNA of the CDR3: TGTGCCAGCAGTCTCAGGACTAGGCGGGAGACCCAGTACTTC.

The V and J genes are TRBV5-8 and TRBJ1-4, with D perhaps TRBD1 (6 bases). V shed 2 bases and J shed 0 bases, with 14 bases lying between them. Germline CDR1 is SGHTS and CDR2 is YDEGEE. There are 17 residues in the CDR3. This CDR3 is CASSFSQGQATNEKLFF. The CDR3 bases are TGTGCCAGCAGCTTTTCTCAGGGGCAGGCAACTAATGAAAAACTGTTTTTT.

The V and J genes are TRBV27 and TRBJ2-1, with D tentatively TRBD1 (5 bases). CDR3 length: 14 amino acids. Trimming pared 5 bases from V and 10 bases from J, leaving 18 bases between. Germline CDR1 MNHEY, CDR2 SMNVEV (reference sequence). CDR3 in DNA: TGTGCCAGCAGTAACCGGACATCTCTAGTCGAGCAGTTCTTC. Protein product: CASSNRTSLVEQFF.

This rearrangement joins TRBV29-1 to TRBJ1-1; tentatively, D is TRBD1 (5 bases). The CDR3 sequence is 13 residues long. V dropped 3 bases and J dropped 7 bases, with 15 bases sitting between them. Germline assignment: CDR1 SQVTM and CDR2 ANQGSEA. In nucleotides, the CDR3 is TGCAGCGTTGACGCAGGGCGCTCCTATGAAGCTTTCTTT. The encoded protein is CSVDAGRSYEAFF.

The CDR3 loop is CASSPSEQGVAEAFF. CDR3 nucleotide sequence: TGTGCCAGCAGTCCCTCCGAACAGGGGGTGGCTGAAGCTTTCTTT. The chain carries TRBV28 and TRBJ1-1; TRBD1 aligns across 8 bases. V shed 5 bases, J shed 6 bases, and the junction held 11 bases outside the gene matches. Per the germline V gene, CDR1 is MDHEN and CDR2 is SYDVKM. The CDR3 loop spans 15 amino acids. Drawing the rest from reference TRBV28 and TRBJ1-1, the complete variable domain is DVKVTQSSRYLVKRTGEKVFLECVQDMDHENMFWYRQDPGLGLRLIYFSYDVKMKEKGDIPEGYSVSREKKERFSLILESASTNQTSMYLCASSPSEQGVAEAFFGQGTRLTVV.

The chain employs TRBV5-1 and TRBJ1-1, with D perhaps matching TRBD1 (6 bases). Germline V lookup: CDR1 SGHRS, CDR2 YFSETQ. Trimming left V 3 bases short and J 1 base short, with 13 bases between. This CDR3 contains 15 residues. CDR3 DNA sequence: TGCGCCAGCAGCTCGAGGGGGACATCGAACACTGAAGCTTTCTTT. Residues: CASSSRGTSNTEAFF.

The chain couples TRBV7-3 to TRBJ2-1; TRBD2 matches at 9 bases. Germline assignment: CDR1 SGHTA and CDR2 FQGTGA. The CDR3 has 16 residues. The V segment lost 3 bases and the J segment 7 bases; nucleotides outside the gene matches: 10. The CDR3 sequence: CASSFQSGGKDNEQFF. The CDR3 nucleotides read TGTGCCAGCAGCTTCCAAAGCGGGGGGAAGGATAATGAGCAGTTCTTC.

The CDR3 region has the DNA TGTGCCAGCAGGGGGACCACTCAGGGGGGTGGCTACACCTTC. Encoded protein: CASRGTTQGGGYTF. The chain is built from TRBV2 and TRBJ1-2; 7 bases match TRBD1. The CDR3 is 14 amino acids. Germline V gene lookup returns CDR1 SNHLY and CDR2 FYNNEI. Losses at the gene ends were 6 bases for V and 7 bases for J; bases not matched to a gene: 11.

With regard to this clone: A junction end diverges from the germline sequence, so it may reflect a read error. The same CDR3 also results from other DNA sequences found in this sample. The gene calls are TRBV6-1 and TRBJ1-6; D remains unclear. This CDR3 is 11 amino acids long. Germline V gene data show CDR1 as MNHNS and CDR2 as SASEGT. This CDR3 reads CASLGNSPLHF. In DNA, the CDR3 is TGTGCCAGCCTAGGCAATTCCCCCCTCCACTTT.

The chain employs TRBV30 and TRBJ2-1, with TRBD2 identical over 14 bases. Losses at the gene ends were 0 bases for V and 14 bases for J; bases not matched to a gene: 6. The CDR3 is made up of 14 amino acids. CDR1 is GTSNPN, CDR2 SVGIG, per germline (reference sequence). CDR3 coding DNA: TGTGCCTGGAGTGTGGTGACTAGCGGGGGGGGGAAGTTCTTC. It codes for CAWSVVTSGGGKFF.

The rearrangement uses TRBV6-5 and TRBJ2-7; TRBD1 agrees at 10 bases. With 0 bases clipped from V and 2 bases from J, the junction kept 1 base outside the gene matches. Looked up from germline, CDR1 is MNHEY and CDR2 is SVGAGI. The CDR3 runs to 15 residues. The CDR3 DNA follows: TGTGCCAGCAGTTACTCGACAGGGGGCACCTACGAGCAGTACTTC. Encoded protein: CASSYSTGGTYEQYF.